This T cell receptor beta chain was obtained from a study of T cells in Graves' hyperthyroidism and ophthalmopathy. Background on the study: Any treatment followed the collection of peripheral blood at initial diagnosis.

This CDR3 region has 14 residues. V lost 6 bases to trimming and J lost 8 bases, with 19 bases between them. Per germline, CDR1 DFQATT and CDR2 SNEGSKA (reference sequence). Diagnostic assessment was based on clinical symptoms, serum thyroxine and TRAb, thyroid ultrasound and orbital computed tomography. This clonotype was observed a few times. TCR beta CDR3 regions were amplified from RNA. Carried out on the TCR CDR3, a first-round RT-PCR used the HTBI primer set. TCRdb reanalysed the multiplex PCR reads using MiXCR and keeps one entry per CDR3 protein. The table lists about 380,000 distinct CDR3 sequences, under 20% of them singletons.

The J gene is TRBJ2-2, the V gene TRBV20-1; D uncertain. This sequence originates from a man between 18 and 35 years old with Graves' ophthalmopathy. Sequencing was done on a sample of blood. The CDR3 region is CSAHTAKAAGELFF. The CDR3, as DNA: TGCAGTGCCCACACCGCGAAGGCGGCTGGGGAGCTGTTTTTT.